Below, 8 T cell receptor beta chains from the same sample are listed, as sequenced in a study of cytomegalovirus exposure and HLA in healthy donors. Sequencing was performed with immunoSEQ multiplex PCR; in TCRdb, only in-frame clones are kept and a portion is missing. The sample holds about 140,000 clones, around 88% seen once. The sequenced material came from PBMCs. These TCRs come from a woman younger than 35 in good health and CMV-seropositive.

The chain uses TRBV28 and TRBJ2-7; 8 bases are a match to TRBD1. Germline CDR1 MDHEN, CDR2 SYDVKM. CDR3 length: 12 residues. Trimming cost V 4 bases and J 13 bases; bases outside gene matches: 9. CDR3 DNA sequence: TGTGCCAGCAGTTCTGGACAGGGTACCCTTTACTTC. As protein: CASSSGQGTLYF.

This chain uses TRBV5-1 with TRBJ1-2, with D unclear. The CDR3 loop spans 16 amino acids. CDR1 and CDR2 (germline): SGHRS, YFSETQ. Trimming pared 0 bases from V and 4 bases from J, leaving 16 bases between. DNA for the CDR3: TGCGCCAGCAGCTTGGGACCCACGGCAGAGGGCTATGGCTACACCTTC. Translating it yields CASSLGPTAEGYGYTF.

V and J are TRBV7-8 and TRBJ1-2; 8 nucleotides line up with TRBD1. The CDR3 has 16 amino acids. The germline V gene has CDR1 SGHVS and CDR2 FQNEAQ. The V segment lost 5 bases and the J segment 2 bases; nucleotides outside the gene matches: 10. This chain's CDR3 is CASSKSVGQVNYGYTF. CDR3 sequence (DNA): TGTGCCAGCAGCAAAAGTGTGGGACAGGTGAACTATGGCTACACCTTC.

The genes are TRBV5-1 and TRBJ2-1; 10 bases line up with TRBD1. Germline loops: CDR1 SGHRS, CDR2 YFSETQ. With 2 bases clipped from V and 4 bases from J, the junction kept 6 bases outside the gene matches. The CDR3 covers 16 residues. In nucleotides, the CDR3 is TGCGCCAGCAGCTTATGGACAGGGGGGGCTTACAATGAGCAGTTCTTC. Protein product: CASSLWTGGAYNEQFF.

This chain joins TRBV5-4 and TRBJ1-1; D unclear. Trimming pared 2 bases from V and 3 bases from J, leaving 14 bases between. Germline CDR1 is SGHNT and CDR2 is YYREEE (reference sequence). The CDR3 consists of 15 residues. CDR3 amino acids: CASSFLSTGDTEAFF. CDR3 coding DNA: TGTGCCAGCAGCTTTCTCTCGACTGGAGACACTGAAGCTTTCTTT.

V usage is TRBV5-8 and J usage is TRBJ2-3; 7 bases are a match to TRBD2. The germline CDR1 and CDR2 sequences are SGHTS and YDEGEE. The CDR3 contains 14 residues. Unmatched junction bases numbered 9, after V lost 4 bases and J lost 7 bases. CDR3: CASSPRLAPNTQYF. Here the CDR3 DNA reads TGTGCCAGCAGCCCGAGACTAGCCCCAAATACGCAGTATTTT.

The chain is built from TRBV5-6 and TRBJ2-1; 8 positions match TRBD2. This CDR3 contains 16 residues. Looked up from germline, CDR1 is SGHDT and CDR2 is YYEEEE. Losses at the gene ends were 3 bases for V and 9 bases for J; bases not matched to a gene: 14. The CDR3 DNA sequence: TGTGCCAGCAGCTCCAACCTAGCGGGTACAAGGCTTGAGCAGTTCTTC. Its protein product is CASSSNLAGTRLEQFF.

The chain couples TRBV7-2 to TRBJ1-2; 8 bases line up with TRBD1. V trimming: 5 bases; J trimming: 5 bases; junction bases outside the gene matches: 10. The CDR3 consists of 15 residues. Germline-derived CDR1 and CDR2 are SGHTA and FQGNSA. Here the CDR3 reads CASSNRPQGAYGYTF. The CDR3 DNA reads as TGTGCCAGCAGCAATCGGCCTCAGGGGGCTTATGGCTACACCTTC. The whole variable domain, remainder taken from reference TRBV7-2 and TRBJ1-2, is GAGVSQSPSNKVTEKGKDVELRCDPISGHTALYWYRQSLGQGLEFLIYFQGNSAPDKSGLPSDRFSAERTGGSVSTLTIQRTQQEDSAVYLCASSNRPQGAYGYTFGSGTRLTVV.